Listed below are T cell receptor beta chains from one sample, sequenced in a study of blood T cell repertoires in COVID-19. The table came from immunoSEQ multiplex PCR; TCRdb's copy has only in-frame clones and leaves some out. The sample carries tens of thousands of clones, approximately 86% recorded once. Sequencing used peripheral blood. These receptor sequences come from a man aged 45 to 65 with active or convalescent COVID-19. CDR3s include the opening cysteine and the closing phenylalanine or tryptophan. A D gene is named only where the DNA matches it firmly. Clone size, where shown, is once, few, many, or a class for clones that have expanded.

TRBV3-1/TRBV3-2	TRBJ1-4	NA	NA	CASSQDKDPRRDNEKLFF	TGTGCCAGCAGCCAAGATAAAGACCCACGGAGGGATAATGAAAAACTGTTTTTT
TRBV4-1	TRBJ1-4	NA	NA	CASSQGDYREKLFF	TGCGCCAGCAGCCAAGGAGATTACCGAGAAAAACTGTTTTTT
TRBV19	TRBJ2-5	NA	TRBD2	CASSKMAGEETQYF	TGTGCCAGTAGTAAGATGGCGGGGGAAGAGACCCAGTACTTC
TRBV28	TRBJ2-3	NA	NA	CASSFGQGYTDTQYF	TGTGCCAGCAGTTTTGGGCAGGGGTACACAGATACGCAGTATTTT
TRBV5-6	TRBJ1-1	NA	TRBD1	CASSSRSDRGGTEAFF	TGTGCCAGCAGCTCACGTTCGGACAGGGGAGGAACTGAAGCTTTCTTT
TRBV19	TRBJ1-5	once	NA	CASSIAEIGQPQHF	TGTGCCAGTAGTATCGCAGAGATCGGGCAGCCCCAGCATTTT
TRBV7-9	TRBJ2-1	NA	TRBD2	CASSITTTSGGAYEQFF	TGTGCCAGCAGCATAACGACAACTAGCGGGGGGGCATATGAGCAGTTCTTC
TRBV11-2	TRBJ2-1	NA	TRBD2	CASSLTSGEYNEQFF	TGTGCCAGCAGCCTGACTAGCGGCGAATACAATGAGCAGTTCTTC
TRBV6-1	TRBJ1-5	NA	NA	CASSEAFGGMEGNQPQHF	TGTGCCAGCAGTGAAGCCTTCGGGGGAATGGAAGGCAATCAGCCCCAGCATTTT
TRBV3-1/TRBV3-2	TRBJ1-2	few	NA	CASSQQQGIDGYTF	TGTGCCAGCAGCCAACAACAGGGAATCGATGGCTACACCTTC
TRBV6-6	TRBJ1-6	NA	TRBD1	CASSLGQGSDSPLHF	TGTGCCAGCAGTCTCGGACAGGGAAGCGATTCACCCCTCCACTTT
TRBV6-5	TRBJ1-5	NA	NA	CASSPRGVQPQHF	TGTGCCAGCAGCCCCCGGGGGGTTCAGCCCCAGCATTTT
TRBV10-1	TRBJ2-2	NA	TRBD1	CASSEDRANTGELFF	TGCGCCAGCAGTGAGGACAGGGCGAACACCGGGGAGCTGTTTTTT
TRBV9	TRBJ1-4	NA	NA	CASSVGGTNEKLFF	TGTGCCAGCAGCGTAGGGGGCACTAATGAAAAACTGTTTTTT
TRBV28	TRBJ1-5	NA	NA	CASSLASAAQHF	TGTGCCAGCAGTTTGGCCAGCGCGGCTCAGCATTTT
TRBV18	TRBJ2-2	NA	NA	CASSLSALIGELFF	TGTGCCAGCTCATTAAGCGCCCTTATTGGGGAGCTGTTTTTT
TRBV19	TRBJ2-2	NA	TRBD1	CASSTGTENTGELFF	TGTGCCAGTAGTACCGGGACAGAGAACACCGGGGAGCTGTTTTTT
TRBV3-1/TRBV3-2	TRBJ1-6	NA	NA	CASVGASYNSPLHF	TGTGCCAGCGTGGGGGCCTCCTATAATTCACCCCTCCACTTT
TRBV29-1	TRBJ2-1	many	NA	CSVGGYNEQFF	TGCAGCGTTGGAGGGTACAATGAGCAGTTCTTC
TRBV28	TRBJ2-7	NA	TRBD1	CASQTGSEQYF	TGTGCCAGCCAGACAGGGAGTGAGCAGTACTTC
TRBV11-1	TRBJ1-1	NA	TRBD1	CASSLTGQGYTEAFF	TGTGCCAGCAGCTTAACGGGACAGGGCTACACTGAAGCTTTCTTT
TRBV12-2	TRBJ2-1	NA	NA	CASRFDGQSLTYNEQFF	TGTGCAAGTCGCTTTGACGGACAGAGCCTAACCTACAATGAGCAGTTCTTC
TRBV5-6	TRBJ1-6	once	NA	CASSLRGQYNSPLHF	TGTGCCAGCAGCTTGCGTGGACAGTATAATTCACCCCTCCACTTT
TRBV25-1	TRBJ2-5	NA	TRBD1	CASAQGAQETQYF	TGTGCCAGCGCCCAGGGGGCCCAAGAGACCCAGTACTTC
TRBV7-2	TRBJ2-1	once	NA	CASSPTFIGNEQFF	TGTGCCAGCAGCCCAACATTTATCGGGAATGAGCAGTTCTTC
TRBV5-4	TRBJ2-5	once	NA	CASSWDSEETQYF	TGTGCCAGCAGCTGGGACTCAGAAGAGACCCAGTACTTC
TRBV19	TRBJ1-2	NA	NA	CASRDRTNYGYTF	TGTGCCAGTCGAGACAGGACTAACTATGGCTACACCTTC
TRBV19	TRBJ1-2	NA	NA	CASSIKEIYGYTF	TGTGCCAGTAGTATAAAGGAGATTTATGGCTACACCTTC